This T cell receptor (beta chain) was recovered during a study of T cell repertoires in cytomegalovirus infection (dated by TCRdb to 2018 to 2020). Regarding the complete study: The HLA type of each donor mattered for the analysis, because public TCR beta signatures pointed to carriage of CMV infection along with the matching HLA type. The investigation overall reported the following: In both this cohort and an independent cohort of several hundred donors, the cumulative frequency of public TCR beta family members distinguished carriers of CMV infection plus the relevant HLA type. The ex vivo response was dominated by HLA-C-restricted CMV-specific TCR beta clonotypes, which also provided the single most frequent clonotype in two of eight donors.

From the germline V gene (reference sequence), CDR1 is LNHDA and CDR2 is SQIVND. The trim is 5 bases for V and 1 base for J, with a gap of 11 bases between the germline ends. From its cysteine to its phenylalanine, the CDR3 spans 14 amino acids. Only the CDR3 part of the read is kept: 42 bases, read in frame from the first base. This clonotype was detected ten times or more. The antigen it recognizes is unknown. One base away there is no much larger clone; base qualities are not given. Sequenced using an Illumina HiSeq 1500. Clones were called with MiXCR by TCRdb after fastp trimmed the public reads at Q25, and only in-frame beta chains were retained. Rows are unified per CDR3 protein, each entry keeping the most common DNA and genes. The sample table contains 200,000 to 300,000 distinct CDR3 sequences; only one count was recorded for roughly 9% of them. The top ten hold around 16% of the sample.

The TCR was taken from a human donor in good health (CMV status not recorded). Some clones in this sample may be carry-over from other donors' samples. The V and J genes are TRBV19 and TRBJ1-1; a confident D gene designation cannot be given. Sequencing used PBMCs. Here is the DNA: TGTGCCAGTAGTGCCCTCCGGGGGAACACTGAAGCTTTCTTT. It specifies CASSALRGNTEAFF.